These 10 T cell receptor beta chains share one sample of origin, sequenced in a study of T cells in Graves' hyperthyroidism and ophthalmopathy. The TCR beta CDR3 regions underwent amplification using RNA transcripts as the source. TCR CDR3 underwent first-round RT-PCR with the HTBI primer set. TCRdb analysed the multiplex PCR reads with MiXCR anew, one entry per CDR3 protein. The sample yields 600,000 to 700,000 distinct CDR3 sequences, about 45% seen once. Input material: peripheral blood or thyroid tissue (not recorded which). These receptors were taken from an adult man with Graves' disease, either hyperthyroidism or ophthalmopathy (not recorded which).

With regard to this clonotype: A junction end diverges from the germline sequence, so it may reflect a read error. This rearrangement joins TRBV5-1 to TRBJ1-4; 8 bases are shared with TRBD1. Per the germline V gene, CDR1 is SGHRS and CDR2 is YFSETQ. This CDR3 spans 15 amino acids. CDR3: CAGSPGGTGDEKLFF. The CDR3 region has the DNA TGCGCCGGCAGCCCGGGCGGGACAGGAGATGAAAAACTGTTTTTT.

V usage is TRBV7-8 and J usage is TRBJ1-4; tentatively, D is TRBD1 (5 bases). V was pared by 0 bases and J by 1 base, with 9 bases between. This CDR3 is 16 amino acids long. The germline CDR1 and CDR2 sequences are SGHVS and FQNEAQ. CDR3 residues: CASSLALGVTNEKLFF. The CDR3 DNA reads TGTGCCAGCAGCTTAGCGCTGGGGGTAACTAATGAAAAACTGTTTTTT.

In this sample, this clonotype turned up many times. The chain recombines TRBV24-1 with TRBJ2-5; unclear D gene. Germline V lookup: CDR1 KGHDR, CDR2 SFDVKD. V was clipped by 6 bases and J by 3 bases, with 4 bases between them. The CDR3 has 11 amino acids. The CDR3 loop reads CATSMKETQYF. The CDR3 nucleotides are TGTGCCACCAGTATGAAAGAGACCCAGTACTTC.

This chain connects TRBV6-5 to TRBJ2-7, with 8 bases matching TRBD2. Per the germline V gene, CDR1 is MNHEY and CDR2 is SVGAGI. Trimming removed 0 bases from V and 7 bases from J; junction bases left unmatched: 8. The CDR3 contains 15 residues. CDR3 residues: CASSYSIAGHQEQYF. Here the CDR3 DNA reads TGTGCCAGCAGTTACTCGATAGCGGGGCACCAAGAGCAGTACTTC.

This clonotype was found a few times. The gene calls are TRBV7-8 and TRBJ1-2, with TRBD1 matching 7 bases. The V gene end was trimmed by 5 bases and the J gene end by 6 bases; junction bases not matched to a gene: 9. CDR3 length: 14 residues. Germline CDR1 SGHVS, CDR2 FQNEAQ. In nucleotides, the CDR3 is TGTGCCAGCAGCCCGACGGACAGGAGGCATGGCTACACCTTC. This encodes CASSPTDRRHGYTF.

The sample holds many counts of this clonotype. The chain links TRBV2 to TRBJ1-6, with no clear D. Trimming shortened V by 9 bases and J by 5 bases, and 14 bases separated the two germline ends. This CDR3 comprises 14 residues. From germline, CDR1 is SNHLY and CDR2 FYNNEI. The CDR3 nucleotides read TGTGCCAGTTCTATGACACCAAATAATTCACCCCTCCACTTT. Encoded protein: CASSMTPNNSPLHF.

The chain has TRBV25-1 and TRBJ1-5, with D unresolved. Trimming pared 8 bases from V and 0 bases from J, leaving 8 bases between. CDR3 length: 13 amino acids. Per the germline V gene, CDR1 is MGHDK and CDR2 is SYGVNS. The CDR3 DNA reads TGTGCCAGCTGGGATCATAGCAATCAGCCCCAGCATTTT. As protein: CASWDHSNQPQHF.

Comment on this clonotype: Since the CDR3 does not end with the conserved phenylalanine or tryptophan, this likely comes from a read error. DNA of the CDR3: TGTGCCAGTCGAGAGAAGGACACGAGAGGCTACACCCTC. It translates to CASREKDTRGYTL. The chain recombines TRBV2 with TRBJ1-2; TRBD1 is a possible D gene (5 bases). Germline CDR1 is SNHLY and CDR2 is FYNNEI. V was shortened by 9 bases and J by 8 bases, with 19 bases between the two germline ends. The CDR3 is 13 amino acids.

This clonotype was observed a few times. The rearrangement joins TRBV7-2 to TRBJ1-2; 7 positions match TRBD1. There are 11 residues in the CDR3. With 11 bases clipped from V and 4 bases from J, the junction kept 4 bases outside the gene matches. In germline, CDR1 is SGHTA, CDR2 FQGNSA. CDR3 sequence: CAWRDSYGYTF. The CDR3 nucleotides are TGTGCCTGGAGGGACAGCTATGGCTACACCTTC.

The chain links TRBV2 to TRBJ2-7; D is perhaps TRBD2 (6 bases). The CDR3 length is 15 residues. Germline lookup yields CDR1 SNHLY and CDR2 FYNNEI. V dropped 2 bases and J dropped 2 bases, with 13 bases sitting between them. The CDR3 sequence is CASSELRGITYEQYF. CDR3 nucleotide sequence: TGTGCCAGCAGTGAATTACGCGGGATCACCTACGAGCAGTACTTC.